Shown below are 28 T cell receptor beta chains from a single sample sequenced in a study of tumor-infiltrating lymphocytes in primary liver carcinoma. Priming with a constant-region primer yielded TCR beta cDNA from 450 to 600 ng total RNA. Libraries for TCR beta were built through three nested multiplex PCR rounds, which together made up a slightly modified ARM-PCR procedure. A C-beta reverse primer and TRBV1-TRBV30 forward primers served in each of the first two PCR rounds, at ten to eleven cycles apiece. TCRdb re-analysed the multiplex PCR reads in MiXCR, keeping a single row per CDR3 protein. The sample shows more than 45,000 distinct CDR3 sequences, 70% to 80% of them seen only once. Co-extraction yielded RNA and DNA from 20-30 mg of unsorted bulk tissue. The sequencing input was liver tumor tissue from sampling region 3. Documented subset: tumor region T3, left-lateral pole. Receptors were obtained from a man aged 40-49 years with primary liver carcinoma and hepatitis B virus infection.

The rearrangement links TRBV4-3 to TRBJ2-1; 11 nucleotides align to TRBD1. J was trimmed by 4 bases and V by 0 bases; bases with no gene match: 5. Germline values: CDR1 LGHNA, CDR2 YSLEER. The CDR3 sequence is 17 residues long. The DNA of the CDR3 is TGCGCCAGCAGCCAAGATGGGGGGACAGGGGGATACAATGAGCAGTTCTTC. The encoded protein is CASSQDGGTGGYNEQFF.

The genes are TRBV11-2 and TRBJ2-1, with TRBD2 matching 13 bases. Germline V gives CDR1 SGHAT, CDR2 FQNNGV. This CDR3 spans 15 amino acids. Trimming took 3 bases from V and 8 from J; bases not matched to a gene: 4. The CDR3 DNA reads TGTGCCAGCAGCTTGAGACTAGCGGGAGGTTATGAGCAGTTCTTC. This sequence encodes CASSLRLAGGYEQFF.

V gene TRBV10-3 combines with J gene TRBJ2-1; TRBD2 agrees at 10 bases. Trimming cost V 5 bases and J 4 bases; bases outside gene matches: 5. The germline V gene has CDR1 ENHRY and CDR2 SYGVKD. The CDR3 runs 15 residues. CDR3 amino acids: CAISLAGGGYNEQFF. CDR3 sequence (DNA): TGTGCCATCAGTTTAGCGGGAGGAGGGTACAATGAGCAGTTCTTC.

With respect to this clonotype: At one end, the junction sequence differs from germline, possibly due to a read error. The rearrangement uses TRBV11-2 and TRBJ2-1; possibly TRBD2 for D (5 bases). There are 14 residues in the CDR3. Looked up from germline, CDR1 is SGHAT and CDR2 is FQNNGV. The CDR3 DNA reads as TGTGTCAGAAGCCGAAGCGGATCTGACAATGAGCAGCTCTTC. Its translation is CVRSRSGSDNEQLF.

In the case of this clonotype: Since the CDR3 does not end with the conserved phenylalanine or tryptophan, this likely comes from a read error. The CDR3, as DNA: TGTGCCAGCAGCTTAACCGGCGGAGCATACGAGCAGTACCTC. This encodes CASSLTGGAYEQYL. J is TRBJ2-7 and V is TRBV11-2; D gene ambiguous. Trimming removed 2 bases from V and 4 bases from J, with 12 bases in between. The CDR3 sequence is 14 residues long. Germline CDR1 and CDR2: SGHAT and FQNNGV.

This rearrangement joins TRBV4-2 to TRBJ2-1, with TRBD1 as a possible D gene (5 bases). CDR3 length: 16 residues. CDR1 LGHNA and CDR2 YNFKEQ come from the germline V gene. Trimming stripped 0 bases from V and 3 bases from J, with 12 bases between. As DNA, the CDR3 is TGTGCCAGCAGCCAAGATTTGACAGTCTACTACAATGAGCAGTTCTTC. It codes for CASSQDLTVYYNEQFF.

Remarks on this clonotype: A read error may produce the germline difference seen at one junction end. This chain's CDR3 is CASSLTQGIKGHTF. DNA for the CDR3: TGCGCTAGCAGCCTAACCCAGGGGATTAAGGGCCACACCTTC. This chain joins TRBV4-1 and TRBJ1-2; weak D call: TRBD1 (6 bases). Germline values: CDR1 MGHRA, CDR2 YSYEKL. The CDR3 contains 14 residues.

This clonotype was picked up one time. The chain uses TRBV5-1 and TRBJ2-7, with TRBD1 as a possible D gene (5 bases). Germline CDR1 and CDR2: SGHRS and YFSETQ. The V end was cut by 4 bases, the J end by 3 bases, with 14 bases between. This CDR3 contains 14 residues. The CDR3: CASSMDISLYEQYF. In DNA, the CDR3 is TGCGCCAGCAGCATGGACATTAGCCTCTACGAGCAGTACTTC.

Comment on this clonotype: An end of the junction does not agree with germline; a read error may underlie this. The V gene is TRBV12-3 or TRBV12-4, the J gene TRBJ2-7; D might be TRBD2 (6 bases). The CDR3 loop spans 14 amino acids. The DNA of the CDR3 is TGTGTCAGCAGTTCTGGGACTGTCTCCAACGAGCAGTACTTT. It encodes CVSSSGTVSNEQYF.

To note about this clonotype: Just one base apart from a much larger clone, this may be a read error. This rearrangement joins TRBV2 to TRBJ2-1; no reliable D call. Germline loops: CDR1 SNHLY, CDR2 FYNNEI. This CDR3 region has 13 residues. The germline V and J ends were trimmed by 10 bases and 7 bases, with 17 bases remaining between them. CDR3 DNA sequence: TGTGCCATCAACAGCGAAGTCGGAAATGAGCAGTTCTTC. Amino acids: CAINSEVGNEQFF.

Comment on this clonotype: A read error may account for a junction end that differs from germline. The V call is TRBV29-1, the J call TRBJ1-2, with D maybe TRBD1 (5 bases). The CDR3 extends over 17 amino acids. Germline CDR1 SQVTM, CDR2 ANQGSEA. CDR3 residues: CSVACDQGRGSYDGYTF. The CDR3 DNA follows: TGCAGCGTTGCCTGTGACCAGGGAAGAGGGTCGTATGATGGCTACACTTTC. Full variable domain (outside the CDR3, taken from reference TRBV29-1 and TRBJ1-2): SAVISQKPSRDICQRGTSLTIQCQVDSQVTMMFWYRQQPGQSLTLIATANQGSEATYESGFVIDKFPISRPNLTFSTLTVSNMSPEDSSIYLCSVACDQGRGSYDGYTFGSGTRLTVV.

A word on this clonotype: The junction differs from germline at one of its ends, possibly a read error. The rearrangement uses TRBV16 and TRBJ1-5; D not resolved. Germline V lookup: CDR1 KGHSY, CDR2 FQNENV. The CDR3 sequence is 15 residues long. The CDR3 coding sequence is TGTGTCAGCAGCTCCGGCAGCTCTAGCAATCAGCCCCAGCATTTT. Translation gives CVSSSGSSSNQPQHF. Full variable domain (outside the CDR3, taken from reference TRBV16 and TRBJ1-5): GEEVAQTPKHLVRGEGQKAKLYCAPIKGHSYVFWYQQVLKNEFKFLISFQNENVFDETGMPKERFSAKCLPNSPCSLEIQATKLEDSAVYFCVSSSGSSSNQPQHFGDGTRLSIL.

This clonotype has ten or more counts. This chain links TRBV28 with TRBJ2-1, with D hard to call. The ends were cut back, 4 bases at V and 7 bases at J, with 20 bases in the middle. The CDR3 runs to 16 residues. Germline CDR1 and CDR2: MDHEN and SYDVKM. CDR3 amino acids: CASSSTLVPRPNEQFF. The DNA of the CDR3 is TGTGCCAGCAGTTCAACCCTAGTACCGAGGCCGAATGAGCAGTTCTTC.

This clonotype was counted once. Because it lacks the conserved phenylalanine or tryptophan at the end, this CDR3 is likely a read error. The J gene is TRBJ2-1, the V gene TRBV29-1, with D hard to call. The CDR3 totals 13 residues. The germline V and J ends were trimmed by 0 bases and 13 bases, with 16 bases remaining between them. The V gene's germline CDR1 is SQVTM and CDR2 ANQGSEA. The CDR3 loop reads CSVEETIGNKQFI. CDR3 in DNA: TGCAGCGTTGAAGAGACCATTGGCAATAAACAGTTCATC.

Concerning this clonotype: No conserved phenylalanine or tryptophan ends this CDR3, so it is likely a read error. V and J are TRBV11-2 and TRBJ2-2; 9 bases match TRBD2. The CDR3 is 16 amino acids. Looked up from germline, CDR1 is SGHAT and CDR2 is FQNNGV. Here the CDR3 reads CASSLMALAGTGELFS. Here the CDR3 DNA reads TGTGCCAGTAGCTTAATGGCGCTAGCGGGGACCGGGGAGCTGTTTTCT.

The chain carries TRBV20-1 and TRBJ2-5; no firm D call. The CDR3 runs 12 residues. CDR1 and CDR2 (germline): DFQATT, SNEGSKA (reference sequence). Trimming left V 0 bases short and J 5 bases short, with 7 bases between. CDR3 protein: CSARDWVETQYF. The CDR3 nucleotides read TGCAGTGCTAGAGATTGGGTGGAGACCCAGTACTTC.

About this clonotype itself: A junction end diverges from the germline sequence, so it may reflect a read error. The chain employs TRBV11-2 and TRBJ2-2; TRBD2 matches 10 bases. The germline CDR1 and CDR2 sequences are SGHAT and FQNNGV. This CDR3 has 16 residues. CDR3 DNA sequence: TGTGCCAGCAGTTTAGTGGCGCTAGCGGGAGCCGGGGAGTTGTTTTTC. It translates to CASSLVALAGAGELFF.

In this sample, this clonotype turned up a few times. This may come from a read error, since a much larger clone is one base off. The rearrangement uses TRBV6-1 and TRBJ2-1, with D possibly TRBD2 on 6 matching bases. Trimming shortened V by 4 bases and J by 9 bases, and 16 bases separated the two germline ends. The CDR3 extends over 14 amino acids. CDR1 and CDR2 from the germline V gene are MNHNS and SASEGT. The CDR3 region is CASSALAEKGEQFF. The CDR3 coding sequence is TGTGCCAGCAGTGCGTTAGCGGAGAAAGGTGAGCAGTTCTTC.

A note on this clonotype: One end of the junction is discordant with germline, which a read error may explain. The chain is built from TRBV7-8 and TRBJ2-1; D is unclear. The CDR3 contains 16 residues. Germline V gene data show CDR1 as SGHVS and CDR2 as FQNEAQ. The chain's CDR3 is CTTRRTPSSSCNEQFF. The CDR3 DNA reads TGTACCACCCGGCGAACCCCGTCCTCTTCCTGCAATGAGCAGTTCTTC. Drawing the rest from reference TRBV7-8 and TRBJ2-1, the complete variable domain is GAGVSQSPRYKVAKRGQDVALRCDPISGHVSLFWYQQALGQGPEFLTYFQNEAQLDKSGLPSDRFFAERPEGSVSTLKIQRTQQEDSAVYLCTTRRTPSSSCNEQFFGPGTRLTVL.

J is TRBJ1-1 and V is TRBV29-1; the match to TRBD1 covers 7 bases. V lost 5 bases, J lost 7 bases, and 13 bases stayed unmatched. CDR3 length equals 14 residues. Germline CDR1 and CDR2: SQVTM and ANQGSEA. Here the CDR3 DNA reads TGCAGCGTTTGGGGGGCACAGACAGGGTATGAAGCTTTCTTT. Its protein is CSVWGAQTGYEAFF.

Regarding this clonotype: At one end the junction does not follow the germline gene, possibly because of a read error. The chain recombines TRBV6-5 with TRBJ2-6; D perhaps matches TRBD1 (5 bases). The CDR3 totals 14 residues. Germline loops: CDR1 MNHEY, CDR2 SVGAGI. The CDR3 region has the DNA TGTGCCAGCAGTCGAGAGGCTGGGGCCAACGCCCTGACTTTC. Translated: CASSREAGANALTF.

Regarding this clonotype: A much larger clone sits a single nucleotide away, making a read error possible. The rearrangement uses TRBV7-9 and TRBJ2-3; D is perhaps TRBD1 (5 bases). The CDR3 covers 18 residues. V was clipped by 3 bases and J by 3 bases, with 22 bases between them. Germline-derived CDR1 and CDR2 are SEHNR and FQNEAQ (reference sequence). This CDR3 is CASSFIAGKGRETDTQYF. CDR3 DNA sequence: TGTGCCAGCAGCTTTATTGCCGGAAAGGGGCGCGAGACAGATACGCAGTATTTT.

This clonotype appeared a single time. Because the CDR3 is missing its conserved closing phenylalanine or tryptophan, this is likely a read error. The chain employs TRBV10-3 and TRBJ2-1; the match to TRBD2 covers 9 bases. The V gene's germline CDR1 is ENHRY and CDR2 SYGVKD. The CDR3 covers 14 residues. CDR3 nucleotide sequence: TGTGCCATCGGTGATATAGGCGGGGGGGATGAGCAGTTCCTC. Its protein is CAIGDIGGGDEQFL.

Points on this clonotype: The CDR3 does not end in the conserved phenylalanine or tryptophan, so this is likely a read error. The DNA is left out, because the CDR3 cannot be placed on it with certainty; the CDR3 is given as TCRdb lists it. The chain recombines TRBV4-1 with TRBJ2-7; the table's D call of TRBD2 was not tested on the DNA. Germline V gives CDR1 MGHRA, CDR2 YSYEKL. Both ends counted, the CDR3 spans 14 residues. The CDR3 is CASSQASGSYEQYS.

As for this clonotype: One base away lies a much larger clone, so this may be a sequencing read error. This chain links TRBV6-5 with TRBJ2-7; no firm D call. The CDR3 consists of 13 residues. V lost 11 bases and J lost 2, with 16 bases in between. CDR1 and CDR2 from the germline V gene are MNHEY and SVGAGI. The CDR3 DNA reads TGTGCCTGCAATCCACTCGGCGCCTACGAGCAGTACTTC. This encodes CACNPLGAYEQYF.

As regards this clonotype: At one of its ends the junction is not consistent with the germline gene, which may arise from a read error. DNA for the CDR3: TGTGCCAGTAGTGACCTAAACTATAGCTACACCTTC. Protein product: CASSDLNYSYTF. The chain uses TRBV28 and TRBJ1-2; no reliable D call. This CDR3 has 12 residues. CDR1 and CDR2 from the germline V gene are MDHEN and SYDVKM.

CDR3: CASSPDRLHSGSYTGELFF. The CDR3 DNA reads as TGTGCCAGTAGTCCGGACAGGCTCCATAGCGGGAGTTACACCGGGGAGCTGTTTTTT. The chain couples TRBV19 to TRBJ2-2, with TRBD2 matching 9 bases. Per germline, CDR1 LNHDA and CDR2 SQIVND (reference sequence). After removal of 5 bases from V and 3 bases from J, the junction contained 16 bases not matched to a gene. The CDR3 runs to 19 residues.

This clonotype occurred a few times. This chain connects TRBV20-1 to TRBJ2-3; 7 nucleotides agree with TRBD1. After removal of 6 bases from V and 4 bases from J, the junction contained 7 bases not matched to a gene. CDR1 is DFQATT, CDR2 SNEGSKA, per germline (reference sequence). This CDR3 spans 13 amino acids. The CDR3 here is CSATGELADTQYF. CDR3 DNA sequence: TGCAGTGCCACAGGGGAGCTCGCAGATACGCAGTATTTT.